One sample yielded the 32 T cell receptor beta chains listed below, sequenced in a study of T cell responses to AZD1222 COVID-19 vaccine. Only in-frame clones appear in the TCRdb table, and some are missing; sequencing was by immunoSEQ multiplex PCR. The sample includes some 200,000 clones, approximately 90% of them seen just once. Specimen: peripheral blood, collected 28 days after the second AZD1222 dose. Receptors were obtained from an adult who received the AZD1222 COVID-19 vaccine.

The rearrangement links TRBV4-1 to TRBJ2-1; 12 bases fit TRBD2. This CDR3 contains 16 residues. The V gene's germline CDR1 is MGHRA and CDR2 YSYEKL. V shed 2 bases and J 5 bases; nucleotides not matched to a gene: 4. The CDR3 reads CASSQTLAGGNNEQFF. The CDR3 DNA sequence: TGCGCCAGCAGCCAAACACTAGCGGGAGGTAACAATGAGCAGTTCTTC.

V and J are TRBV3-1 (or the pseudogene TRBV3-2) and TRBJ1-2; a weak D match, TRBD1 (5 bases). From germline, CDR1 is LGHDT and CDR2 YNNKEL (reference sequence). Trimming cost V 2 bases and J 8 bases, with 12 bases left between them. The CDR3 has 13 amino acids. The chain's CDR3 is CASSQHGAWGYTF. The DNA of the CDR3 is TGTGCCAGCAGCCAACACGGGGCCTGGGGCTACACCTTC.

V gene TRBV15 combines with J gene TRBJ1-5; D not resolved. Germline V gene data show CDR1 as LNHNV and CDR2 as YYDKDF (reference sequence). This CDR3 has 15 amino acids. The V end lost 11 bases, the J end lost 1 base, and 18 bases lay between the germline ends. The CDR3 sequence is CASEKGGASNQPQHF. The CDR3 bases are TGTGCCTCAGAAAAAGGAGGCGCGAGCAATCAGCCCCAGCATTTT.

V usage is TRBV27 and J usage is TRBJ2-6, with D tentatively TRBD2 (5 bases). The V end was cut by 5 bases, the J end by 0 bases, with 14 bases between. CDR1 and CDR2 from the germline V gene are MNHEY and SMNVEV (reference sequence). The CDR3 consists of 17 residues. Here the CDR3 DNA reads TGTGCCAGCAGTCCCTACTCTCGGGGCTCTGGGGCCAACGTCCTGACTTTC. It encodes CASSPYSRGSGANVLTF.

The chain uses TRBV3-1 (or the pseudogene TRBV3-2) and TRBJ2-1; the match to TRBD2 covers 12 bases. Germline-derived CDR1 and CDR2 are LGHDT and YNNKEL (reference sequence). V shed 2 bases, J shed 8 bases, and the junction held 4 bases outside the gene matches. The CDR3 has 15 residues. CDR3 sequence reads: CASSQRASGRDEQFF. Here the CDR3 DNA reads TGTGCCAGCAGCCAAAGAGCTAGCGGGAGGGATGAGCAGTTCTTC.

V and J are TRBV30 and TRBJ2-2; 7 bases match TRBD2. Per germline, CDR1 GTSNPN and CDR2 SVGIG (reference sequence). The ends lost 0 bases at V and 11 bases at J; junction bases unmatched: 6. The CDR3 covers 13 residues. The CDR3 coding sequence is TGTGCCTGGAGTGTACAGCGGGGACTAGAGCTGTTTTTT. This translates into CAWSVQRGLELFF.

This sequence joins TRBV19 and TRBJ1-1; D uncertain. V was cut by 1 base and J by 1 base, with 10 bases left in between. Germline V gene lookup returns CDR1 LNHDA and CDR2 SQIVND (reference sequence). This CDR3 is built from 15 residues. CDR3 sequence reads: CASSIGDASNTEAFF. Here the CDR3 DNA reads TGTGCCAGTAGTATAGGGGATGCTTCGAACACTGAAGCTTTCTTT.

J is TRBJ1-1 and V is TRBV28; a possible D gene is TRBD1 (5 bases). V was shortened by 6 bases and J by 10 bases, with 18 bases between the two germline ends. Looked up from germline, CDR1 is MDHEN and CDR2 is SYDVKM. The CDR3 extends over 13 amino acids. The CDR3 region has the DNA TGTGCCAGCAGCCCCGGGGGGGTGAAGAGAGCTTTCTTT. This encodes CASSPGGVKRAFF. The full variable domain, in which reference TRBV28 and TRBJ1-1 provide the parts outside the CDR3, is DVKVTQSSRYLVKRTGEKVFLECVQDMDHENMFWYRQDPGLGLRLIYFSYDVKMKEKGDIPEGYSVSREKKERFSLILESASTNQTSMYLCASSPGGVKRAFFGQGTRLTVV.

The rearrangement uses TRBV20-1 and TRBJ1-5; the D gene is possibly TRBD1 (5 bases). This CDR3 has 14 amino acids. CDR1 DFQATT and CDR2 SNEGSKA come from the germline V gene (reference sequence). Trimming took 3 bases from V and 2 from J, leaving 11 bases between them. DNA of the CDR3: TGCAGTGCTAGTGGTGGGGCCCGCAATCAGCCCCAGCATTTT. It codes for CSASGGARNQPQHF.

J is TRBJ1-6 and V is TRBV7-9; 8 bases fit TRBD1. V lost 6 bases and J lost 7; bases outside the gene matches: 2. The CDR3 contains 13 residues. The V gene's germline CDR1 is SEHNR and CDR2 FQNEAQ (reference sequence). The CDR3 sequence: CASRGTGNSPLHF. The CDR3 nucleotides read TGTGCCAGCAGGGGGACAGGCAATTCACCCCTCCACTTT.

The CDR3 reads CASSLVAGPGYGYTF. Written as DNA, the CDR3 is TGTGCCAGCAGCTTAGTGGCAGGGCCGGGCTATGGCTACACCTTC. The chain recombines TRBV7-9 with TRBJ1-2, with a weak D call TRBD1 (5 bases). Germline CDR1 is SEHNR and CDR2 is FQNEAQ (reference sequence). The V and J ends lost 1 base and 4 bases respectively, with 13 bases between them. This CDR3 is built from 15 residues.

The chain uses TRBV29-1 and TRBJ2-7, with 8 bases matching TRBD2. The CDR3 consists of 13 residues. V dropped 4 bases and J dropped 2; count of bases not matched to a gene: 4. The V gene's germline CDR1 is SQVTM and CDR2 ANQGSEA. The CDR3 region is CSVGNSGTYEQYF. The DNA of the CDR3 is TGCAGCGTTGGAAATAGCGGGACCTACGAGCAGTACTTC.

V is TRBV12-5 and J is TRBJ2-2; the D gene is possibly TRBD2 (6 bases). Germline V gene sequence: CDR1 LGHNT, CDR2 FRNRAP. CDR3 length: 15 amino acids. Trimming took 3 bases from V and 6 from J, leaving 14 bases between them. Here the CDR3 reads CASGLGSGVAGELFF. CDR3 coding DNA: TGTGCTAGTGGTTTAGGGTCGGGAGTGGCCGGGGAGCTGTTTTTT.

The chain carries TRBV11-3 and TRBJ2-2; a possible D gene is TRBD1 (5 bases). The germline V gene encodes CDR1 SGHNT and CDR2 YENEEA. The CDR3 sequence is 13 residues long. V was trimmed by 0 bases and J by 6 bases, leaving 5 bases between them. CDR3 DNA: TGTGCCAGCAGCTTAGACAGGGCCGGGGAGCTGTTTTTT. Its protein product is CASSLDRAGELFF.

The rearrangement joins TRBV7-3 to TRBJ2-1, with 10 bases aligning to TRBD2. The CDR3 consists of 15 residues. Germline V gene data show CDR1 as SGHTA and CDR2 as FQGTGA. V shed 1 base, J shed 7 bases, and the junction held 4 bases outside the gene matches. The CDR3, as DNA: TGTGCCAGCAGCTTAATAGCGGGAGGTAGTAATGAGCAGTTCTTC. This codes for CASSLIAGGSNEQFF.

The chain recombines TRBV6-6 with TRBJ1-1; no clear D gene. The CDR3 covers 13 residues. The germline CDR1 and CDR2 sequences are MNHNY and SVGAGI (reference sequence). V lost 4 bases to trimming and J lost 1 base, with 7 bases between them. The CDR3: CASSWEGNTEAFF. Written as DNA, the CDR3 is TGTGCCAGCAGTTGGGAGGGGAACACTGAAGCTTTCTTT.

This clone was seen just once. The rearrangement links TRBV14 to TRBJ2-1; a weak D match, TRBD1 (6 bases). V lost 4 bases to trimming and J lost 2 bases, with 15 bases between them. The CDR3 is 16 residues long. The V gene's germline CDR1 is SGHDN and CDR2 FVKESK. CDR3 amino acids: CASSRRGSETYNEQFF. In DNA form, the CDR3 reads TGTGCCAGCAGCCGCAGGGGTAGCGAGACCTACAATGAGCAGTTCTTC.

This clone was detected once. The V and J genes are TRBV10-1 and TRBJ2-5; 7 nucleotides align to TRBD2. The CDR3 extends over 14 amino acids. The junction had 3 bases not matched to a gene; V was cut back by 0 bases and J by 5 bases. CDR1 is WNHNN, CDR2 SYGVQD, per germline (reference sequence). CDR3 in amino acids: CASSESGGPETQYF. The CDR3 DNA is TGCGCCAGCAGTGAGTCGGGAGGGCCCGAGACCCAGTACTTC.

The chain carries TRBV6-5 and TRBJ1-2, with 9 nucleotides matching TRBD1. The germline CDR1 and CDR2 sequences are MNHEY and SVGAGI. V dropped 5 bases and J dropped 6; count of bases not matched to a gene: 10. The CDR3 is 15 amino acids. For the CDR3, the DNA is TGTGCCAGCAGTAAAACAGGGGGCCAAGTCAATGGCTACACCTTC. Protein: CASSKTGGQVNGYTF.

This chain joins TRBV7-9 and TRBJ2-7, with a tentative D call TRBD1 (5 bases). The germline V gene encodes CDR1 SEHNR and CDR2 FQNEAQ (reference sequence). V was cut by 4 bases and J by 5 bases, with 12 bases left in between. CDR3 length: 13 residues. In DNA form, the CDR3 reads TGTGCCAGCAGCTCAAGGGGTGGGGACGAGCAGTACTTC. Residues: CASSSRGGDEQYF.

V is TRBV5-6 and J is TRBJ1-1; 9 bases agree with TRBD1. Germline V gene sequence: CDR1 SGHDT, CDR2 YYEEEE. Trimming cost V 3 bases and J 5 bases; bases outside gene matches: 8. This CDR3 contains 15 residues. CDR3 nucleotides: TGTGCCAGCAGCTCCCAAGGGACAGGGAGGACTGAAGCTTTCTTT. Translating gives CASSSQGTGRTEAFF.

The chain has TRBV5-5 and TRBJ1-5; D unresolved. Trimming took 1 base from V and 4 from J, leaving 9 bases between them. Germline V gene lookup returns CDR1 SGHKS and CDR2 YYEKEE (reference sequence). The length of the CDR3 is 14 residues. The CDR3 bases are TGTGCCAGCAGCTTGTCTCCGGGGAATCAGCCCCAGCATTTT. Protein sequence: CASSLSPGNQPQHF.

The V gene is TRBV27, the J gene TRBJ1-2; no firm D call. CDR1 and CDR2 from the germline V gene are MNHEY and SMNVEV (reference sequence). V dropped 10 bases and J dropped 0 bases, with 6 bases sitting between them. This CDR3 is 11 amino acids long. The CDR3 DNA reads as TGTGCCAACCCTACTAACTATGGCTACACCTTC. The encoded protein is CANPTNYGYTF.

Here the CDR3 DNA reads TGTGCCAGCAGCCCTGCAGGGGTTGGCAGCAATCAGCCCCAGCATTTT. Protein sequence: CASSPAGVGSNQPQHF. V and J are TRBV28 and TRBJ1-5, with D perhaps TRBD1 (6 bases). V gave up 6 bases and J gave up 1 base, with 16 bases separating them. The CDR3 runs to 16 residues. CDR1 is MDHEN, CDR2 SYDVKM, per germline.

This clone is a singleton in its sample. The J gene is TRBJ1-1, the V gene TRBV5-1; 7 bases line up with TRBD1. The CDR3 extends over 14 amino acids. The V and J ends lost 5 bases and 1 base, in that order; junction bases with no gene match: 5. Per the germline V gene, CDR1 is SGHRS and CDR2 is YFSETQ. The CDR3 bases are TGCGCCAGCAGTGGGGACAGCTGGAACACTGAAGCTTTCTTT. This translates into CASSGDSWNTEAFF.

As regards this clone: The same CDR3 is also encoded by other DNA sequences in this sample. The chain is built from TRBV2 and TRBJ1-4, with D unresolved. Trimming pared 6 bases from V and 8 bases from J, leaving 4 bases between. Germline V gives CDR1 SNHLY, CDR2 FYNNEI. The CDR3 totals 10 residues. DNA for the CDR3: TGTGCCAGCAGAGGCGAAAAACTGTTTTTT. It translates to CASRGEKLFF.

The V gene is TRBV28, the J gene TRBJ1-5; D gene uncertain. Deletions cut 3 bases from V and 3 bases from J, with 12 bases between. CDR1 and CDR2 (germline): MDHEN, SYDVKM. This CDR3 region has 15 residues. CDR3 in DNA: TGTGCCAGCAGTTTGTTTACTGGCATCAATCAGCCCCAGCATTTT. Its translation is CASSLFTGINQPQHF.

The J gene is TRBJ1-2, the V gene TRBV13, with 8 bases fitting TRBD1. With V trimmed by 5 bases and J by 8 bases, 10 bases remained unmatched. Germline-derived CDR1 and CDR2 are PRHDT and FYEKMQ (reference sequence). The CDR3 spans 14 residues. CDR3 sequence (DNA): TGTGCCAGCAGCCGTGACAGGGGTCGATTCGGCTACACCTTC. It encodes CASSRDRGRFGYTF. Using reference TRBV13 and TRBJ1-2 for the parts outside the CDR3, the full variable domain is AAGVIQSPRHLIKEKRETATLKCYPIPRHDTVYWYQQGPGQDPQFLISFYEKMQSDKGSIPDRFSAQQFSDYHSELNMSSLELGDSALYFCASSRDRGRFGYTFGSGTRLTVV.

The V and J genes are TRBV30 and TRBJ1-5; TRBD1 agrees at 9 bases. The germline CDR1 and CDR2 sequences are GTSNPN and SVGIG (reference sequence). The J segment lost 2 bases and the V segment lost 4 bases, leaving 6 bases of the junction unmatched. The CDR3 loop spans 15 amino acids. The CDR3 reads CAWNRGRVGNQPQHF. For the CDR3, the DNA is TGTGCCTGGAACAGGGGGCGAGTCGGCAATCAGCCCCAGCATTTT.

This clone came up once. The chain joins TRBV6-6 to TRBJ2-3; perhaps TRBD1 as D (6 bases). V was trimmed by 2 bases and J by 7 bases, leaving 16 bases between them. CDR1 is MNHNY and CDR2 is SVGAGI in the germline V gene (reference sequence). This CDR3 spans 15 amino acids. The CDR3 is CASSYGSTGPNTQYF. The CDR3 DNA reads TGTGCCAGCAGTTACGGGTCCACAGGGCCAAATACGCAGTATTTT.

As regards this clone: A junction end diverges from the germline sequence, so it may reflect a read error. This chain links TRBV5-1 with TRBJ1-4; a possible D gene is TRBD1 (6 bases). The CDR3 sequence is 17 residues long. The germline V gene encodes CDR1 SGHRS and CDR2 YFSETQ. CDR3 protein: CASSLGRRRGVNEKLFF. The CDR3 DNA follows: TGCGCCAGCAGTTTGGGAAGGAGAAGGGGGGTTAATGAAAAACTGTTTTTT.

This chain joins TRBV27 and TRBJ2-1, with 9 bases aligning to TRBD2. J gave up 8 bases and V 6 bases, and 11 bases lay outside the gene matches. The V gene's germline CDR1 is MNHEY and CDR2 SMNVEV (reference sequence). The CDR3 extends over 15 amino acids. CDR3 sequence: CASSTLAGNRDEQFF. The DNA for the CDR3 is TGTGCCAGCAGCACACTAGCGGGCAACCGGGATGAGCAGTTCTTC.